The clone carrying this TCR beta chain showed up just a few times. Its antigen is still unknown. Each donor gave ten milliliters of peripheral blood. Alongside a J-beta primer mix, a sample-barcoded 5' primer served in a second PCR lasting about 7 to 12 cycles. TCRdb passed the 5' RACE reads through MiXCR, listing each CDR3 protein once. The sample includes around 1,500,000 distinct CDR3 sequences, 28% seen only once; the top ten take roughly 8%. This record belongs to a study of blood T cells in healthy people across ages. Whole-study findings and limits: Diversity was estimated from one million T cells, and these estimates were considered underestimates.

V was clipped by 5 bases and J by 12 bases, with 19 bases between them. The CDR3 is made up of 13 amino acids. CDR1 and CDR2 from the germline V gene are KGHSH and LQKENI. The chain has TRBV18 and TRBJ1-2, with a possible D match to TRBD1 (5 bases). Sample: blood. This sequence originates from a young woman in good health. CDR3 loop: CASSDYRGLHDTF. The CDR3 nucleotides are TGTGCCAGCTCAGATTATAGGGGATTGCACGACACCTTC.